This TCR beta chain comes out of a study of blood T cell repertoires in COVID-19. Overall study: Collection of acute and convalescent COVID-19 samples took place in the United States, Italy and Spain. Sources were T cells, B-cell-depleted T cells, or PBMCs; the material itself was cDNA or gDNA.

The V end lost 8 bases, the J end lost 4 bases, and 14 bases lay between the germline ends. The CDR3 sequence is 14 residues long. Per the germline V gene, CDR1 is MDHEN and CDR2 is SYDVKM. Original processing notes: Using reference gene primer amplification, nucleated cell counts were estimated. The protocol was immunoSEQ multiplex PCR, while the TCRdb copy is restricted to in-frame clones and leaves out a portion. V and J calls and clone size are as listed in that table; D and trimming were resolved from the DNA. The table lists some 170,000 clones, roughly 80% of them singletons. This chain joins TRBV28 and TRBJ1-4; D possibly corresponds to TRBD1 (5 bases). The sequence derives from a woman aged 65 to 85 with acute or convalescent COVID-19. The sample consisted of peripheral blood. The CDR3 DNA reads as TGTGCCAGCTCGGGGCTAGCGGTTAATGAAAAACTGTTTTTT. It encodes CASSGLAVNEKLFF.